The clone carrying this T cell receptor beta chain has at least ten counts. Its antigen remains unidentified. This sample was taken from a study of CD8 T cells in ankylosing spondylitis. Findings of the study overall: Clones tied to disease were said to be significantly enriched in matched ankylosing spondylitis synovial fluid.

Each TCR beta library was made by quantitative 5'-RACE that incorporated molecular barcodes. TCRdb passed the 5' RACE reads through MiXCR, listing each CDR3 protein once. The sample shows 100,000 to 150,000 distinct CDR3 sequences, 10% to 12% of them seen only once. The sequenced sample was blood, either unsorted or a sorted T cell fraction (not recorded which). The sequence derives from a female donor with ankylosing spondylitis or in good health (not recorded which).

CDR3 bases: TGTGCCAGCTCACCGTACACAGGACCCTTAGGGAGTGAGCAGTTCTTC. This translates into CASSPYTGPLGSEQFF. The chain recombines TRBV18 with TRBJ2-1, with D perhaps matching TRBD1 or TRBD2 (5 bases each). V was trimmed by 3 bases and J by 9 bases, leaving 21 bases between them. This CDR3 has 16 amino acids. Germline V gene lookup returns CDR1 KGHSH and CDR2 LQKENI.